Listed here are 17 T cell receptor beta chains from one sample, sequenced in a study of cytomegalovirus exposure and HLA in healthy donors. PCR primers comprised 60 Vbeta and 13 Jbeta primers. The method was immunoSEQ multiplex PCR; TCRdb's version includes in-frame clones alone and lacks a portion of them. The sample has 95,000 to 150,000 clones; roughly 75% are singletons. Sequences were obtained from PBMCs. These receptors were taken from a woman between 45 and 60 years old in good health and CMV-seronegative.

This chain connects TRBV30 to TRBJ2-1; TRBD2 is a possible D gene (6 bases). This CDR3 region has 13 residues. V gave up 1 base and J gave up 5 bases, with 9 bases separating them. Looked up from germline, CDR1 is GTSNPN and CDR2 is SVGIG (reference sequence). CDR3 DNA sequence: TGTGCCTGGAGTGCATGGGGGGACAATGAGCAGTTCTTC. Translated: CAWSAWGDNEQFF.

The DNA of the CDR3 is TGCAGTGCTACGAAACTAGCGGAACAGTTCTTC. It encodes CSATKLAEQFF. The rearrangement joins TRBV20-1 to TRBJ2-1; 8 bases match TRBD2. Germline V gene sequence: CDR1 DFQATT, CDR2 SNEGSKA (reference sequence). The CDR3 extends over 11 amino acids. V lost 4 bases, J lost 13 bases, and 6 bases stayed unmatched.

The CDR3: CASSAETARSGANVLTF. As DNA, the CDR3 is TGTGCCAGCAGCGCGGAGACGGCGAGGTCCGGGGCCAACGTCCTGACTTTC. The chain couples TRBV9 to TRBJ2-6; D is unclear. The CDR3 covers 17 residues. Germline V lookup: CDR1 SGDLS, CDR2 YYNGEE. Deletions cut 3 bases from V and 4 bases from J, with 17 bases between.

The chain is built from TRBV7-8 and TRBJ2-7, with TRBD2 identical over 7 bases. This CDR3 is built from 15 residues. CDR1 SGHVS and CDR2 FQNEAQ come from the germline V gene. V trimming: 1 base; J trimming: 2 bases; junction bases outside the gene matches: 5. CDR3 loop: CASSLVPGGPYEQYF. In DNA form, the CDR3 reads TGTGCCAGCAGCTTAGTCCCGGGAGGACCCTACGAGCAGTACTTC. The full variable domain, in which reference TRBV7-8 and TRBJ2-7 provide the parts outside the CDR3, is GAGVSQSPRYKVAKRGQDVALRCDPISGHVSLFWYQQALGQGPEFLTYFQNEAQLDKSGLPSDRFFAERPEGSVSTLKIQRTQQEDSAVYLCASSLVPGGPYEQYFGPGTRLTVT.

The chain employs TRBV6-5 and TRBJ2-1, with D possibly being TRBD2 (6 bases). V gave up 0 bases and J gave up 0 bases, with 9 bases separating them. Germline V gene lookup returns CDR1 MNHEY and CDR2 SVGAGI. This CDR3 region has 16 residues. CDR3: CASSYSGGTSYNEQFF. The CDR3 DNA reads as TGTGCCAGCAGTTACTCGGGGGGAACCTCCTACAATGAGCAGTTCTTC.

This chain connects TRBV19 to TRBJ2-3; D is unclear. The germline V gene has CDR1 LNHDA and CDR2 SQIVND (reference sequence). Trimming pared 6 bases from V and 2 bases from J, leaving 12 bases between. CDR3 length: 14 residues. This CDR3 is CASRYRGTTDTQYF. CDR3 DNA sequence: TGTGCCAGTAGGTACCGCGGTACCACAGATACGCAGTATTTT.

The chain combines TRBV28 with TRBJ1-1; D is ambiguous. V was trimmed by 4 bases and J by 10 bases, leaving 13 bases between them. The CDR3 runs to 12 residues. CDR1 is MDHEN, CDR2 SYDVKM, per germline. CDR3 amino acids: CASSSWAFGAFF. CDR3 nucleotide sequence: TGTGCCAGCAGTTCTTGGGCCTTCGGAGCTTTCTTT.

The rearrangement joins TRBV4-3 to TRBJ2-1; 8 bases agree with TRBD2. The CDR3 consists of 17 residues. CDR1 is LGHNA, CDR2 YSLEER, per germline. Germline trimming cut 1 base from V and 7 bases from J; bases unmatched to any gene: 12. CDR3 DNA: TGCGCCAGCAGCCAAGCCTATACTAGCGGTATTCTGAATGAGCAGTTCTTC. Translation gives CASSQAYTSGILNEQFF.

The chain combines TRBV6-5 with TRBJ1-2; D perhaps matches TRBD1 (6 bases). This CDR3 comprises 13 residues. V was cut by 5 bases and J by 2 bases, with 9 bases left in between. CDR1 is MNHEY and CDR2 is SVGAGI in the germline V gene. This CDR3 is CASSLQGNYGYTF. The CDR3 DNA reads TGTGCCAGCAGTCTACAGGGCAACTATGGCTACACCTTC.

The gene calls are TRBV28 and TRBJ1-4, with D maybe TRBD1 (5 bases). Germline values: CDR1 MDHEN, CDR2 SYDVKM. The CDR3 sequence is 13 residues long. The V and J ends lost 10 bases and 0 bases respectively, with 9 bases between them. The CDR3 is CATKGSTNEKLFF. The CDR3 DNA follows: TGTGCCACTAAGGGGTCAACTAATGAAAAACTGTTTTTT.

The chain combines TRBV10-3 with TRBJ1-4; possibly TRBD1 for D (6 bases). V dropped 7 bases and J dropped 0 bases, with 12 bases sitting between them. The CDR3 consists of 15 residues. Germline values: CDR1 ENHRY, CDR2 SYGVKD. The CDR3 nucleotides read TGTGCCATCAAGGCAGGGGCTGCAACTAATGAAAAACTGTTTTTT. Its translation: CAIKAGAATNEKLFF.

This rearrangement joins TRBV2 to TRBJ1-5, with D possibly TRBD1 on 5 matching bases. Germline V lookup: CDR1 SNHLY, CDR2 FYNNEI. CDR3 length: 14 residues. V lost 4 bases and J 3 bases, leaving 10 bases between the germline ends. This CDR3 is CASSGQGPNQPQHF. As DNA, the CDR3 is TGTGCCAGCAGTGGCCAGGGTCCCAATCAGCCCCAGCATTTT.

This clone was detected once. Sequence at one end of the junction differs from germline and may be a read error. The chain uses TRBV7-9 and TRBJ2-2, with TRBD1 matching 7 bases. In germline, CDR1 is SEHNR, CDR2 FQNEAQ (reference sequence). The CDR3 runs 16 residues. CDR3 nucleotide sequence: TGTTCCAGCAGCCCGGTATGGGACAGAAACACCGGGGAGCTGTTTTTT. Its translation: CSSSPVWDRNTGELFF.

CDR3 bases: TGTGCCAGCAGTTTATCAGGGACAGTAGCCCAGCCCCAGCATTTT. Encoded protein: CASSLSGTVAQPQHF. The V and J genes are TRBV27 and TRBJ1-5; 7 bases fit TRBD1. Germline V lookup: CDR1 MNHEY, CDR2 SMNVEV (reference sequence). The CDR3 runs 15 residues. The V and J ends lost 0 bases and 7 bases, in that order; junction bases with no gene match: 6.

This clone has a handful of counts. V is TRBV6-5 and J is TRBJ2-5; a possible D gene is TRBD2 (5 bases). TRBJ2-7 matches the DNA end more closely, so the J call is doubtful. The CDR3 is made up of 15 amino acids. Germline lookup yields CDR1 MNHEY and CDR2 SVGAGI. The CDR3 sequence: CASMDLGASSYEQYF. The DNA for the CDR3 is TGTGCCAGCATGGACTTGGGTGCTAGCTCCTACGAGCAGTACTTC.

The CDR3: CASADRSFTEAFF. For the CDR3, the DNA is TGTGCCAGCGCGGACAGGTCGTTTACTGAAGCTTTCTTT. The rearrangement joins TRBV19 to TRBJ1-1; 7 bases line up with TRBD1. Germline trimming cut 9 bases from V and 5 bases from J; bases unmatched to any gene: 9. This CDR3 region has 13 residues. Germline assignment: CDR1 LNHDA and CDR2 SQIVND (reference sequence).

The chain joins TRBV4-2 to TRBJ2-7; maybe TRBD2 (5 bases). The CDR3 is 13 amino acids. V gave up 1 base and J gave up 3 bases, with 7 bases separating them. Germline CDR1 LGHNA, CDR2 YNFKEQ. The chain's CDR3 is CASSQVGDYEQYF. As DNA, the CDR3 is TGTGCCAGCAGCCAAGTCGGGGACTACGAGCAGTACTTC.